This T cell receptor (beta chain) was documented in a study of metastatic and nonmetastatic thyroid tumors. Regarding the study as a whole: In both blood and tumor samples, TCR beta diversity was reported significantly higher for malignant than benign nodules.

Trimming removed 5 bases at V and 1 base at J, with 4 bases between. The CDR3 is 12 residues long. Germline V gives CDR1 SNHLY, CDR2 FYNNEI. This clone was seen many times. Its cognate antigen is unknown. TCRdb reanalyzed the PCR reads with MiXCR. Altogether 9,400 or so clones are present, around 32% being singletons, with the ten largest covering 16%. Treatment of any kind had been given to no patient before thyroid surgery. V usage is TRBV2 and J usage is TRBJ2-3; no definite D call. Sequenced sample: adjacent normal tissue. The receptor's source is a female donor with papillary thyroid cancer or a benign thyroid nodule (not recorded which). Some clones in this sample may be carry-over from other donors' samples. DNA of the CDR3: TGTGCCAGCAGTAGCGGCACAGATACGCAGTATTTT. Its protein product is CASSSGTDTQYF.